One and the same sample provided the 22 T cell receptor beta chains below, sequenced in a study of cytomegalovirus exposure and HLA in healthy donors. Primers for the PCR totalled 60 Vbeta and 13 Jbeta. Data came from immunoSEQ multiplex PCR; TCRdb stores just in-frame clones and leaves some out. Across approximately 93,000 clones, the top ten clones capture about 3.4% of the sample. Source material: PBMCs. These receptors all stem from a woman younger than 45 in good health and CMV-seronegative.

The rearrangement uses TRBV15 and TRBJ2-1, with TRBD1 as a possible D gene (5 bases). This CDR3 contains 14 residues. V was trimmed by 1 base and J by 8 bases, leaving 12 bases between them. The V gene's germline CDR1 is LNHNV and CDR2 YYDKDF (reference sequence). Here the CDR3 reads CATSRVRADDEQFF. The CDR3 DNA reads as TGTGCCACCAGCAGAGTCAGGGCCGATGATGAGCAGTTCTTC.

The chain links TRBV28 to TRBJ1-2; a possible D gene is TRBD1 (5 bases). Per germline, CDR1 MDHEN and CDR2 SYDVKM. This CDR3 has 11 residues. With 7 bases removed from V and 7 bases from J, the gap between germline ends came to 10 bases. CDR3 sequence: CASTGNGGYTF. CDR3 sequence (DNA): TGTGCCAGCACAGGGAATGGTGGCTACACCTTC.

The gene calls are TRBV6-6 and TRBJ2-3; the D gene is possibly TRBD2 (5 bases). Germline lookup yields CDR1 MNHNY and CDR2 SVGAGI (reference sequence). The CDR3 spans 16 residues. The V end lost 4 bases, the J end lost 7 bases, and 21 bases lay between the germline ends. The CDR3 coding sequence is TGTGCCAGCAGTTTCCTACTAGATTCGCTGTTGAATACGCAGTATTTT. Translation gives CASSFLLDSLLNTQYF.

By frequency, this clone is medium-sized (0.01 to 0.1%). The V call is TRBV27, the J call TRBJ1-3; the match to TRBD1 covers 7 bases. Trimming removed 0 bases from V and 0 bases from J; junction bases left unmatched: 8. Germline CDR1 is MNHEY and CDR2 is SMNVEV (reference sequence). The CDR3 length is 18 residues. CDR3 region: CASSLSPTGINSGNTIYF. As DNA, the CDR3 is TGTGCCAGCAGTTTATCTCCGACAGGGATTAACTCTGGAAACACCATATATTTT.

The chain combines TRBV9 with TRBJ2-7, with TRBD2 identical over 8 bases. CDR3 size: 15 residues. The germline CDR1 and CDR2 sequences are SGDLS and YYNGEE. The trim removed 4 bases at V and 2 bases at J, leaving 8 bases unmatched. CDR3 DNA sequence: TGTGCCAGCAGCCCCCATAGCGGGGTGACCTACGAGCAGTACTTC. It translates to CASSPHSGVTYEQYF.

V is TRBV5-4 and J is TRBJ1-2; D is perhaps TRBD1 (6 bases). Germline V gene data show CDR1 as SGHNT and CDR2 as YYREEE (reference sequence). This CDR3 contains 13 residues. The germline V and J ends were trimmed by 0 bases and 8 bases, with 11 bases remaining between them. The chain's CDR3 is CASSLEQGGGYTF. CDR3 nucleotides: TGTGCCAGCAGCTTGGAACAGGGTGGCGGCTACACCTTC.

This chain connects TRBV9 to TRBJ1-5; no reliable D call. The ends were cut back, 0 bases at V and 4 bases at J, with 5 bases in the middle. CDR1 is SGDLS, CDR2 YYNGEE, per germline. The CDR3 consists of 13 residues. This CDR3 reads CASSVGENQPQHF. Here the CDR3 DNA reads TGTGCCAGCAGCGTAGGAGAGAATCAGCCCCAGCATTTT. Together with reference TRBV9 and TRBJ1-5, the CDR3 gives the full variable domain: DSGVTQTPKHLITATGQRVTLRCSPRSGDLSVYWYQQSLDQGLQFLIQYYNGEERAKGNILERFSAQQFPDLHSELNLSSLELGDSALYFCASSVGENQPQHFGDGTRLSIL.

V is TRBV4-1 and J is TRBJ1-2; 10 nucleotides align to TRBD1. J was trimmed by 3 bases and V by 0 bases; bases with no gene match: 4. Germline V CDR1 and CDR2: MGHRA, YSYEKL. CDR3 length: 16 residues. CDR3 sequence: CASSQDPGQGHYGYTF. The DNA for the CDR3 is TGCGCCAGCAGCCAAGATCCGGGACAGGGGCACTATGGCTACACCTTC.

The rearrangement uses TRBV30 and TRBJ2-2; 13 bases are a match to TRBD2. J lost 5 bases, V lost 3 bases, and 9 bases had no gene match. Looked up from germline, CDR1 is GTSNPN and CDR2 is SVGIG (reference sequence). The CDR3 runs 17 residues. As DNA, the CDR3 is TGTGCCTGGAGCCCAACACTAGCGGGGGGGTGGACCGGGGAGCTGTTTTTT. Protein: CAWSPTLAGGWTGELFF.

The chain uses TRBV7-2 and TRBJ2-4; 8 bases map to TRBD2. With V trimmed by 5 bases and J by 6 bases, 9 bases remained unmatched. CDR3 size: 15 residues. Germline V CDR1 and CDR2: SGHTA, FQGNSA. CDR3 sequence reads: CASSPGGAIRNIQYF. The CDR3 nucleotides are TGTGCCAGCAGCCCGGGGGGGGCCATCAGAAACATTCAGTACTTC.

The chain employs TRBV7-9 and TRBJ1-2; 8 bases fit TRBD1. J gave up 6 bases and V 5 bases, and 14 bases lay outside the gene matches. In germline, CDR1 is SEHNR, CDR2 FQNEAQ (reference sequence). The CDR3 extends over 16 amino acids. For the CDR3, the DNA is TGTGCCAGCAGCCGGTTAACAGGGGGAGATATTGATGGCTACACCTTC. The encoded protein is CASSRLTGGDIDGYTF. Drawing the rest from reference TRBV7-9 and TRBJ1-2, the complete variable domain is DTGVSQNPRHKITKRGQNVTFRCDPISEHNRLYWYRQTLGQGPEFLTYFQNEAQLEKSRLLSDRFSAERPKGSFSTLEIQRTEQGDSAMYLCASSRLTGGDIDGYTFGSGTRLTVV.

The chain carries TRBV28 and TRBJ2-7; TRBD1 matches 7 bases. The germline gives CDR1 MDHEN, CDR2 SYDVKM. V lost 6 bases, J lost 5 bases, and 4 bases stayed unmatched. The length of the CDR3 is 12 residues. The CDR3 spells CASSEGAHEQYF. The CDR3 DNA sequence: TGTGCCAGCAGCGAGGGGGCCCACGAGCAGTACTTC.

The V gene is TRBV5-1, the J gene TRBJ2-5; 16 bases agree with TRBD2. CDR3 length equals 16 residues. With 6 bases clipped from V and 3 bases from J, the junction kept 5 bases outside the gene matches. Germline V CDR1 and CDR2: SGHRS, YFSETQ. The CDR3 nucleotides are TGCGCCAGCACATCGGGACTAGCGGGGGGGGAAGAGACCCAGTACTTC. Its protein is CASTSGLAGGEETQYF. Full variable domain (outside the CDR3, taken from reference TRBV5-1 and TRBJ2-5): KAGVTQTPRYLIKTRGQQVTLSCSPISGHRSVSWYQQTPGQGLQFLFEYFSETQRNKGNFPGRFSGRQFSNSRSEMNVSTLELGDSALYLCASTSGLAGGEETQYFGPGTRLLVL.

The chain joins TRBV5-1 to TRBJ1-2; 11 bases line up with TRBD1. The ends lost 1 base at V and 6 bases at J; junction bases unmatched: 2. Germline lookup yields CDR1 SGHRS and CDR2 YFSETQ. The CDR3 contains 14 residues. CDR3: CASSLWGQGDGYTF. CDR3 sequence (DNA): TGCGCCAGCAGCTTGTGGGGACAGGGGGATGGCTACACCTTC.

The chain employs TRBV29-1 and TRBJ2-5; no definite D call. The J call may be wrong; the DNA end is better matched by TRBJ2-7. Germline CDR1 reads SQVTM; CDR2 reads ANQGSEA. The CDR3 length is 12 residues. The CDR3 bases are TGCAGCGTTGGGCAGAGAGGATACGAGCAGTACTTC. Its protein is CSVGQRGYEQYF.

This chain joins TRBV7-8 and TRBJ1-1; maybe TRBD1 (5 bases). This CDR3 is built from 12 residues. V was trimmed by 6 bases and J by 11 bases, leaving 16 bases between them. The germline CDR1 and CDR2 sequences are SGHVS and FQNEAQ. DNA of the CDR3: TGTGCCAGCAGTTGGGCGTCGGGGGGGGCTTTCTTT. This codes for CASSWASGGAFF. The variable domain in full, with the rest retrieved from reference TRBV7-8 and TRBJ1-1, is GAGVSQSPRYKVAKRGQDVALRCDPISGHVSLFWYQQALGQGPEFLTYFQNEAQLDKSGLPSDRFFAERPEGSVSTLKIQRTQQEDSAVYLCASSWASGGAFFGQGTRLTVV.

The chain joins TRBV6-1 to TRBJ1-5; D possibly corresponds to TRBD1 (6 bases). This CDR3 is built from 14 residues. The germline V gene encodes CDR1 MNHNS and CDR2 SASEGT. V was clipped by 4 bases and J by 5 bases, with 12 bases between them. The CDR3 DNA follows: TGTGCCAGCAGTGTGGCCAGGGGCTATCAGCCCCAGCATTTT. It encodes CASSVARGYQPQHF.

The V call is TRBV2, the J call TRBJ2-7, with D perhaps matching TRBD2 (6 bases). The V gene lost 7 bases and the J gene lost 5 bases, with 18 bases spanning the gap. The germline gives CDR1 SNHLY, CDR2 FYNNEI. CDR3 length equals 14 residues. The CDR3 region has the DNA TGTGCCAGCATGCCGCCGGGGGATTTAAACGAGCAGTACTTC. The encoded protein is CASMPPGDLNEQYF.

This chain links TRBV28 with TRBJ1-2; D may be TRBD1 (5 bases). The V and J ends lost 7 bases and 6 bases respectively, with 18 bases between them. Germline loops: CDR1 MDHEN, CDR2 SYDVKM. The CDR3 is made up of 14 amino acids. CDR3 in amino acids: CASTLGEKAHGYTF. CDR3 DNA: TGTGCCAGCACCCTAGGGGAAAAGGCTCATGGCTACACCTTC.

This rearrangement joins TRBV29-1 to TRBJ2-3, with D tentatively TRBD1 (5 bases). This CDR3 comprises 14 residues. Germline assignment: CDR1 SQVTM and CDR2 ANQGSEA. The V gene lost 1 base and the J gene lost 0 bases, with 8 bases spanning the gap. CDR3 sequence (DNA): TGCAGCGTTGAAGGGACATTCAGCACAGATACGCAGTATTTT. Its translation: CSVEGTFSTDTQYF.

The genes are TRBV19 and TRBJ2-1; D call uncertain. This CDR3 is 14 amino acids long. Germline V gene lookup returns CDR1 LNHDA and CDR2 SQIVND (reference sequence). V dropped 3 bases and J dropped 0 bases, with 6 bases sitting between them. This CDR3 reads CASSMASSYNEQFF. In DNA, the CDR3 is TGTGCCAGTAGTATGGCCAGCTCCTACAATGAGCAGTTCTTC. Complete variable domain (other parts from reference TRBV19 and TRBJ2-1): DGGITQSPKYLFRKEGQNVTLSCEQNLNHDAMYWYRQDPGQGLRLIYYSQIVNDFQKGDIAEGYSVSREKKESFPLTVTSAQKNPTAFYLCASSMASSYNEQFFGPGTRLTVL.

V usage is TRBV9 and J usage is TRBJ2-2; TRBD1 aligns across 11 bases. V dropped 4 bases and J dropped 4; count of bases not matched to a gene: 9. CDR3 length: 17 residues. CDR1 and CDR2 from the germline V gene are SGDLS and YYNGEE. The CDR3, as DNA: TGTGCCAGCAGCTCCTCACCCGGGACAGGGGGCACCGGGGAGCTGTTTTTT. This translates into CASSSSPGTGGTGELFF.